This T cell receptor beta chain was recorded in a study of blood T cell repertoires in COVID-19. Study in general: The analysed material was cDNA or gDNA that came from T cells, B-cell-depleted T cells, or PBMCs.

Original data processing: Reference gene primer amplification in the assay estimated nucleated cell counts. Assay: immunoSEQ multiplex PCR; the TCRdb copy retains only in-frame clones and omits some. The V and J calls and clone size come from that table; D and trimming were worked out from the DNA. The sample comprises about 240,000 clones, more than 70% of which are singletons, and approximately 13% rests with the top ten. The V gene end was trimmed by 0 bases and the J gene end by 8 bases; junction bases not matched to a gene: 7. The CDR3 has 15 residues. Germline-derived CDR1 and CDR2 are LGHNT and FRNRAP.

Material for sequencing was peripheral blood. This sequence joins TRBV12-5 and TRBJ2-1; 7 nucleotides align to TRBD2. The TCR comes from a man aged 80 or over with acute or convalescent COVID-19. CDR3 sequence (DNA): TGTGCTAGTGGTTTGGTACCAGGGAGGGACCATGAGCAGTTCTTC. It specifies CASGLVPGRDHEQFF. The full variable domain, its missing parts supplied by reference TRBV12-5 and TRBJ2-1, is DARVTQTPRHKVTEMGQEVTMRCQPILGHNTVFWYRQTMMQGLELLAYFRNRAPLDDSGMPKDRFSAEMPDATLATLKIQPSEPRDSAVYFCASGLVPGRDHEQFFGPGTRLTVL.